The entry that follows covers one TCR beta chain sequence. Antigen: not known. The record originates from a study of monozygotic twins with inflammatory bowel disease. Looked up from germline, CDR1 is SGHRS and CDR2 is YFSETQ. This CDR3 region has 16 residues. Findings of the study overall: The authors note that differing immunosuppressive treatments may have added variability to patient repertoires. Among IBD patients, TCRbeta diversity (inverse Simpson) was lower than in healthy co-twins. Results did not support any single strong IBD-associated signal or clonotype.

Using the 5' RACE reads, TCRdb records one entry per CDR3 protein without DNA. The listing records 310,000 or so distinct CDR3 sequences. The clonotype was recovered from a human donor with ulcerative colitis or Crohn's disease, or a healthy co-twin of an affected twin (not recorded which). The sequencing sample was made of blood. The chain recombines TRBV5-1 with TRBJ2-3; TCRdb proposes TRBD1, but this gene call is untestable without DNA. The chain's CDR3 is CASSYATGTPSDTQYF.